This T cell receptor (beta chain) was identified in a study of T cells after yellow fever vaccination. V lost 1 base and J lost 4, with 15 bases in between. The CDR3 has 16 amino acids. CDR1 KGHDR and CDR2 SFDVKD come from the germline V gene. One entry per CDR3 protein, called by TCRdb with MiXCR from the 5' RACE reads. The table lists about 330,000 distinct CDR3 sequences, 6.5% to 8.5% of them singletons, with 18% in the top ten. The source of this sequence is a man aged 18-30 years who received the YFV17D yellow fever vaccine. This rearrangement joins TRBV24-1 to TRBJ2-5; perhaps TRBD1 as D (5 bases). Source: PBMCs, taken more than 35 days after the first yellow fever vaccination. Here the CDR3 DNA reads TGTGCCACCAGTGATTTTCGCCAGGGTGGACGAGAGACCCAGTACTTC. Protein product: CATSDFRQGGRETQYF.